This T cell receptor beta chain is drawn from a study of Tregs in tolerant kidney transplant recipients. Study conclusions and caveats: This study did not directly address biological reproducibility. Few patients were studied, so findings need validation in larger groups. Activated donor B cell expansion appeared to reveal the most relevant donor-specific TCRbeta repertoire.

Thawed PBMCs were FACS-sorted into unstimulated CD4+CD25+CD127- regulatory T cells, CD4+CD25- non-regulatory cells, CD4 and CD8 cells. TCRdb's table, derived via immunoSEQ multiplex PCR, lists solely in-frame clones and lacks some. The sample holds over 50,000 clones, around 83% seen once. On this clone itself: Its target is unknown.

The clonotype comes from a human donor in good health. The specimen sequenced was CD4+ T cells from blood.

CDR3 sequence reads: CASSLSLAGEVGELFF. The CDR3, as DNA: TGTGCCAGCAGCTTAAGTCTAGCGGGAGAAGTCGGGGAGCTGTTTTTT. This chain connects TRBV7-3 to TRBJ2-2; the match to TRBD2 covers 10 bases. Trimming at V came to 1 base and at J to 7 bases, leaving 6 bases not matched to a gene. The CDR3 is 16 amino acids. The germline V gene encodes CDR1 SGHTA and CDR2 FQGTGA.